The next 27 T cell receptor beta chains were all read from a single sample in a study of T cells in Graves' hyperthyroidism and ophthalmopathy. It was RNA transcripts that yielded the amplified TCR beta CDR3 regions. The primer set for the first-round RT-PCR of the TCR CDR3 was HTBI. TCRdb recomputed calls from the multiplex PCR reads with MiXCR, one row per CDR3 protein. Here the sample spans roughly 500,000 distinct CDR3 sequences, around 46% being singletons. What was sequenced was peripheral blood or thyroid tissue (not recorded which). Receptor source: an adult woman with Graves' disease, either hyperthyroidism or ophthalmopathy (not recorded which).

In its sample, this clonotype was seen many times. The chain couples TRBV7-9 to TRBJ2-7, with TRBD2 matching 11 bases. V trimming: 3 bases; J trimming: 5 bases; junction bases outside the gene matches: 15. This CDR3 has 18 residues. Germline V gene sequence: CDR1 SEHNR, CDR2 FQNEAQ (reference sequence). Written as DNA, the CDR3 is TGTGCCAGCAGCTTTAAGGGCCCTGGGACTAGCGGAGAGAACGAGCAGTACTTC. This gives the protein CASSFKGPGTSGENEQYF.

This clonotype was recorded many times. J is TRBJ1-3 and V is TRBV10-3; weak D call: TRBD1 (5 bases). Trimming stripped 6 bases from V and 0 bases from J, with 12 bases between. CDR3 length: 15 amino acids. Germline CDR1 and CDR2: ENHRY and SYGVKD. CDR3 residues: CAISDRDLSGNTIYF. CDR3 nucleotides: TGTGCCATCAGCGACCGGGACCTCTCTGGAAACACCATATATTTT.

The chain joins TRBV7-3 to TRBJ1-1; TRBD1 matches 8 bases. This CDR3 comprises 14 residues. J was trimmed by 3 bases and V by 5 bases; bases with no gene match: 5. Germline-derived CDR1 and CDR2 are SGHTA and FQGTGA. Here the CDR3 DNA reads TGTGCCAGCAGCGTACAGGGGGAGGACACTGAAGCTTTCTTT. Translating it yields CASSVQGEDTEAFF.

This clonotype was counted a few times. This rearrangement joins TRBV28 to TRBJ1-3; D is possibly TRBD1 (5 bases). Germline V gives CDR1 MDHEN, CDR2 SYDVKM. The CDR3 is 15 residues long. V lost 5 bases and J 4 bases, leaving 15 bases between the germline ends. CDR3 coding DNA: TGTGCCAGCAGTCTCTCCGGCAGGGCCGGAAACACCATATATTTT. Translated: CASSLSGRAGNTIYF.

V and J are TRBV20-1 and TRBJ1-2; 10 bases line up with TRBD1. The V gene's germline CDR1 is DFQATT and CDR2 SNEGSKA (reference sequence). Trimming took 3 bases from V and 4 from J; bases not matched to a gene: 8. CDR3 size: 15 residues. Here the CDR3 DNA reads TGCAGTGCTAGGCTCCAGGGACAGGGGCCCTATGGCTACACCTTC. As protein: CSARLQGQGPYGYTF.

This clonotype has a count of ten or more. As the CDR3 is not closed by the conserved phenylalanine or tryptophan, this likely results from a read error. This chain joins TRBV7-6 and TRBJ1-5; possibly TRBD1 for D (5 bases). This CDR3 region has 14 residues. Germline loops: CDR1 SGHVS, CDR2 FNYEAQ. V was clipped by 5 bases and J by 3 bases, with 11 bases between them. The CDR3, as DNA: TGTGCCAGCAGCACGGGGGGACTCAATCAGCCCCAGCATCTT. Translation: CASSTGGLNQPQHL.

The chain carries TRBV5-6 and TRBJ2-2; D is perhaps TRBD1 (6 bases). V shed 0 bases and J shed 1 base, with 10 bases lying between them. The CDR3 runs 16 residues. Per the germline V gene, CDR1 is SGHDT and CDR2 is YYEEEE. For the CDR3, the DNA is TGTGCCAGCAGCTTGGCAGGGGTCCTGAACACCGGGGAGCTGTTTTTT. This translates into CASSLAGVLNTGELFF.

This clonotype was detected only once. Here the CDR3 DNA reads TGTGCCGTCTCAAACCCGACAGCGTCGGGGTTCCACGAGCAGTACTTC. It codes for CAVSNPTASGFHEQYF. This chain uses TRBV10-3 with TRBJ2-7; the D call may be TRBD1 or TRBD2 (5 bases each). The germline gives CDR1 ENHRY, CDR2 SYGVKD. This CDR3 comprises 16 residues. Between the trimmed V and J ends, which lost 11 bases and 5 bases, there was a span of 28 bases.

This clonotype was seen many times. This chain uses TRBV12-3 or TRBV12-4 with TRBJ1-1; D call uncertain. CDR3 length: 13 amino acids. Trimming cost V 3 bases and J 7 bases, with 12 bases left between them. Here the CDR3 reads CASSFGSQVEAFF. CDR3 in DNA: TGTGCCAGCAGTTTTGGGTCGCAAGTTGAAGCTTTCTTT.

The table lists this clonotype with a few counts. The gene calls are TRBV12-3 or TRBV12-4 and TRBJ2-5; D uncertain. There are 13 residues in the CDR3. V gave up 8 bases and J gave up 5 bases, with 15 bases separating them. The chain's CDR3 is CASRAQPAETQYF. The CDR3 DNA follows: TGTGCCAGCCGGGCACAGCCGGCGGAGACCCAGTACTTC.

The CDR3 region has the DNA TGTGCCAGTAGTAGGAGGGAGATAGCGAGCGAGCAGTACTTC. Translating it yields CASSRREIASEQYF. The chain links TRBV19 to TRBJ2-7, with D possibly TRBD2 on 6 matching bases. This CDR3 has 14 amino acids. Between the trimmed V and J ends, which lost 4 bases and 6 bases, there was a span of 16 bases. Germline V gene sequence: CDR1 LNHDA, CDR2 SQIVND (reference sequence).

CDR3 in DNA: TGTGCCAGCAGTGTTAGGACTGAAGCTTTCTTT. Translating gives CASSVRTEAFF. The rearrangement joins TRBV2 to TRBJ1-1; D call uncertain. This CDR3 contains 11 residues. Germline values: CDR1 SNHLY, CDR2 FYNNEI. With 4 bases removed from V and 5 bases from J, the gap between germline ends came to 5 bases.

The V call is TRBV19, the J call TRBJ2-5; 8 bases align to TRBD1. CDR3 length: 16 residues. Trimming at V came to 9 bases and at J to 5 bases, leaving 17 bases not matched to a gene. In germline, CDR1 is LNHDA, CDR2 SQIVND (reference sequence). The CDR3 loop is CASSRTRQGPGETQYF. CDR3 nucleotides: TGTGCCAGCAGTCGAACACGACAGGGGCCGGGTGAGACCCAGTACTTC.

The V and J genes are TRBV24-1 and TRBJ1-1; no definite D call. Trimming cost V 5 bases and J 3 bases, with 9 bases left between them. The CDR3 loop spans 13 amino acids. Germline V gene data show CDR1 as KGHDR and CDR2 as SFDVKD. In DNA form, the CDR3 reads TGTGCCACCAGTGTGGGAGACTACACTGAAGCTTTCTTT. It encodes CATSVGDYTEAFF.

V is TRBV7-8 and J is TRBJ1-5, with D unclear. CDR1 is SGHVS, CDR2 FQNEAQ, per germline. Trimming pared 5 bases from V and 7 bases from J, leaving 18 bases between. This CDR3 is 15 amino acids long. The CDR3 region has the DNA TGTGCCAGCAGCCGACGGGCCTCGGACGGACAGCCCCAGCATTTT. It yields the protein CASSRRASDGQPQHF.

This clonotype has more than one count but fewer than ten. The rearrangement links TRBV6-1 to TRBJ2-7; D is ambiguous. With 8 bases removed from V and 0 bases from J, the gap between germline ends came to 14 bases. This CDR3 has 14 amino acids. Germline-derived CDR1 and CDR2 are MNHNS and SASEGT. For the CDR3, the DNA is TGTGCCAGCTGCGACCAACGGCGCTCCTACGAGCAGTACTTC. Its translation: CASCDQRRSYEQYF.

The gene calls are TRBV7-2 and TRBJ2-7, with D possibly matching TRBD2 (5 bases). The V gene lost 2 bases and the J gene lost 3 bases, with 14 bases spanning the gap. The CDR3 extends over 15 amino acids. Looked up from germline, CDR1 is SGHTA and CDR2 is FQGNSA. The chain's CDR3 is CASSLWSSGNYEQYF. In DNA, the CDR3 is TGTGCCAGCAGCTTATGGTCCAGCGGTAACTACGAGCAGTACTTC.

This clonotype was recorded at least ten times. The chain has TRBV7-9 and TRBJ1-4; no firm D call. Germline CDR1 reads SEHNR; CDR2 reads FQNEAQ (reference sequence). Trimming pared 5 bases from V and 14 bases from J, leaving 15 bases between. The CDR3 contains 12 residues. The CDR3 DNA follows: TGTGCCAGCAGCCTACCCCTGCAGGTTCTGTTTTTT. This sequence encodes CASSLPLQVLFF.

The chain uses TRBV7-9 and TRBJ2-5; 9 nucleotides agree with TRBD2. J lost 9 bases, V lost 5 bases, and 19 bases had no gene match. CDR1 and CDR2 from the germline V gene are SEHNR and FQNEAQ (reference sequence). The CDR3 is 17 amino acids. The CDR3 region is CASSPPSGRRGGEPQYF. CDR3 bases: TGTGCCAGCAGCCCTCCGAGCGGGAGGCGCGGCGGGGAGCCCCAGTACTTC. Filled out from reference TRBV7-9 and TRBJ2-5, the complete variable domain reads DTGVSQNPRHKITKRGQNVTFRCDPISEHNRLYWYRQTLGQGPEFLTYFQNEAQLEKSRLLSDRFSAERPKGSFSTLEIQRTEQGDSAMYLCASSPPSGRRGGEPQYFGPGTRLLVL.

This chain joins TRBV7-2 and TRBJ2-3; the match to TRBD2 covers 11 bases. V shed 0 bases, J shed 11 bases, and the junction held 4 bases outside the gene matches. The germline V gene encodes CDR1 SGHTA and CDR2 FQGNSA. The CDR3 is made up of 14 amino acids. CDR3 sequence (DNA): TGTGCCAGCAGCTTAGCCCGGACTAGCGGGTGGCAGTATTTT. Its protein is CASSLARTSGWQYF.

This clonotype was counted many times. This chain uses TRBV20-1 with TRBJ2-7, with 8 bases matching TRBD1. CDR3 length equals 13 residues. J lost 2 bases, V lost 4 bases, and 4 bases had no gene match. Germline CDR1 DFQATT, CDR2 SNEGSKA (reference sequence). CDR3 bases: TGCAGTGCTACCGGGACAGGCCCCTACGAGCAGTACTTC. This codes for CSATGTGPYEQYF.

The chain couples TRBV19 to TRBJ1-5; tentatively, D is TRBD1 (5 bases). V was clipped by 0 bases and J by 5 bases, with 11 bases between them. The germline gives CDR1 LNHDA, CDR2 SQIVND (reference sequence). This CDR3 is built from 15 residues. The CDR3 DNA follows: TGTGCCAGTAGTATAGATCGGGGGGGTCATCAGCCCCAGCATTTT. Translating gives CASSIDRGGHQPQHF.

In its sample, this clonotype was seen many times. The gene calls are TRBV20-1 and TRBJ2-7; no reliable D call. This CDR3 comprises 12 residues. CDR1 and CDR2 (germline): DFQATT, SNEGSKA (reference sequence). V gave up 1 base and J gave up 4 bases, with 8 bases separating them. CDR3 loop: CSARVSEYEQYF. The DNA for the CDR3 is TGCAGTGCTAGAGTATCAGAGTACGAGCAGTACTTC.

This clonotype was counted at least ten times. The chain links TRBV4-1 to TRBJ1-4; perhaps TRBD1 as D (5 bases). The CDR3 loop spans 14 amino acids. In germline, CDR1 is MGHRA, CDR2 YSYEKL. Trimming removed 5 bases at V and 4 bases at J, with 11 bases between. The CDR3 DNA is TGCGCCAGCAGCTCACAGGCAAATAATGAAAAACTGTTTTTT. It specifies CASSSQANNEKLFF.

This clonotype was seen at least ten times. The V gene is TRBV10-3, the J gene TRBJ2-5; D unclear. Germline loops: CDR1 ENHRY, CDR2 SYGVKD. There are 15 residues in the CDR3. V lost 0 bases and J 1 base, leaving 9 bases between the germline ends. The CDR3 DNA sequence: TGTGCCATCAGTGAGTCTGGACCGATCCAAGAGACCCAGTACTTC. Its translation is CAISESGPIQETQYF.

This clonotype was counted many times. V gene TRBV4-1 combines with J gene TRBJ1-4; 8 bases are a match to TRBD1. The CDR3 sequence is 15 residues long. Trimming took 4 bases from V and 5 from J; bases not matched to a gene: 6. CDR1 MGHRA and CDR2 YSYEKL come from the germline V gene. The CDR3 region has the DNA TGCGCCAGCAGCCCCAGGGGGCACGGAAATGAAAAACTGTTTTTT. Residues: CASSPRGHGNEKLFF.

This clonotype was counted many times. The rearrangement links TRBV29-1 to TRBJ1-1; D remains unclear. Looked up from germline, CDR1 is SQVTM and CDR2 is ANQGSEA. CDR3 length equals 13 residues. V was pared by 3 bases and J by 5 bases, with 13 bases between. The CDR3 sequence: CSVEEGLGTEAFF. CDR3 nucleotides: TGCAGCGTTGAGGAGGGATTGGGTACTGAAGCTTTCTTT.